This T cell receptor (beta chain) was identified in a study of T cells and copy number aberrations in small-cell lung cancer. Looked up from germline, CDR1 is LGHNA and CDR2 is YNFKEQ. V was cut by 4 bases and J by 8 bases, with 12 bases left in between. CDR3 length: 14 residues. The assay was immunoSEQ multiplex PCR, and TCRdb's table has in-frame clones only and misses some. Of 150 to 200 clones listed, 95% are singletons. With regard to this clone: Its matching antigen is unknown.

General observations from the study: Versus adjacent lung, tumor T-cell richness and clonality were lower; density nonsignificantly.

V and J are TRBV4-2 and TRBJ1-6; perhaps TRBD1 as D (6 bases). Source material: tumor tissue. This receptor was obtained from a man aged 40-49 years with small cell lung cancer. The CDR3 region is CASSRGQNHSPLHF. CDR3 nucleotide sequence: TGTGCCAGCAGCCGCGGACAGAACCATTCACCCCTCCACTTT.